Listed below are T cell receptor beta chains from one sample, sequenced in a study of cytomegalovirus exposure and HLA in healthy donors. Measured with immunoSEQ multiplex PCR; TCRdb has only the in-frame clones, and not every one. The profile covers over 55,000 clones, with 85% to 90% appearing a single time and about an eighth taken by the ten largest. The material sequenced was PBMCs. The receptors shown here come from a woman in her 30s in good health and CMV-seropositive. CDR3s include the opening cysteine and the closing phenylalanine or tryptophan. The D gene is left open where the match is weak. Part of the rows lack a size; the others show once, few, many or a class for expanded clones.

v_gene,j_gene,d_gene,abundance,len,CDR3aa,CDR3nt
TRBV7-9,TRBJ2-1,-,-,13,CASSLESGNEQFF,TGTGCCAGCAGCTTAGAATCCGGTAATGAGCAGTTCTTC
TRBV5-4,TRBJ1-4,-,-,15,CASSVGEGGDEKLFF,TGTGCCAGCAGCGTCGGTGAGGGCGGAGACGAAAAACTGTTTTTT
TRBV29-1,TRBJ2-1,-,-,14,CSVDGGRSYNEQFF,TGCAGCGTTGATGGGGGGAGGTCCTACAATGAGCAGTTCTTC
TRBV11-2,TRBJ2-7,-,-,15,CASSVGSLGSYEQYF,TGTGCCAGCAGCGTCGGGAGCCTGGGGTCCTACGAGCAGTACTTC
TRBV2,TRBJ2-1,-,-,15,CASSDWSVQALEQFF,TGTGCCAGCAGTGATTGGTCGGTTCAGGCGTTGGAGCAGTTCTTC
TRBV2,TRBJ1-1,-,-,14,CASSPDTGNTEAFF,TGTGCCAGCAGTCCAGACACAGGGAACACTGAAGCTTTCTTT
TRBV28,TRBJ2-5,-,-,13,CASSFDWRETQYF,TGTGCCAGCAGTTTTGACTGGCGAGAGACCCAGTACTTC
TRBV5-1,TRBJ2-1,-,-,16,CATAASTGPSYNEQFF,TGCGCCACCGCCGCCTCTACAGGGCCATCCTACAATGAGCAGTTCTTC
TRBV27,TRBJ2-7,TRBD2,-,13,CASSLVRGSEQYF,TGTGCCAGCAGTCTTGTGCGGGGGTCCGAGCAGTACTTC
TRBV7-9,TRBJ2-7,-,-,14,CASSSGTRSYEQYF,TGTGCCAGCAGCTCCGGGACTCGTTCCTACGAGCAGTACTTC
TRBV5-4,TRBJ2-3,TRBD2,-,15,CASSPGGSLADTQYF,TGTGCCAGCAGCCCAGGCGGGAGTCTGGCAGATACGCAGTATTTT
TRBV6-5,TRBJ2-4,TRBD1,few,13,CASSLGWAGTAYF,TGTGCCAGCAGTTTAGGTTGGGCCGGGACAGCTTACTTC
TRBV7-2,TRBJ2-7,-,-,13,CASSLQGTYEQYF,TGTGCCAGCAGTTTACAGGGAACCTACGAGCAGTACTTC
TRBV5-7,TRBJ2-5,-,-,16,CASTRGGVALLRTQYF,TGTGCCAGCACGAGAGGGGGAGTAGCGTTGTTACGGACCCAGTACTTC
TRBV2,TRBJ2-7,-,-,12,CASTRGSYEQYF,TGTGCCAGCACGCGCGGCTCCTACGAGCAGTACTTC
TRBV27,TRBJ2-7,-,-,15,CASSLYASPGYEQYF,TGTGCCAGCAGTTTATATGCCAGTCCGGGTTACGAGCAGTACTTC
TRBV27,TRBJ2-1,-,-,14,CASTPRGRSYEQFF,TGTGCCAGCACCCCCAGGGGTAGGAGTTATGAGCAGTTCTTC
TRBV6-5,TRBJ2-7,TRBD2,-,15,CASSYLVAGTYEQYF,TGTGCCAGCAGTTACTTGGTAGCGGGGACCTACGAGCAGTACTTC
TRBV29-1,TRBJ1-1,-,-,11,CSVGSEVEAFF,TGCAGCGTTGGCAGTGAGGTCGAAGCTTTCTTT
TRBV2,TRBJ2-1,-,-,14,CASSPRDSQNEQFF,TGTGCCAGCAGTCCCCGGGACTCCCAAAATGAGCAGTTCTTC
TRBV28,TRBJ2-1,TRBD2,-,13,CASSSPTSGREFF,TGTGCCAGCAGTTCTCCAACTAGCGGGCGCGAGTTCTTC
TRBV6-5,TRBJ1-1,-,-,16,CASSYSKRGLNAEAFF,TGTGCCAGCAGTTATTCGAAGCGCGGGTTGAACGCTGAAGCTTTCTTT
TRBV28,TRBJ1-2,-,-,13,CASRTQFRGGYTF,TGTGCCAGCAGGACACAATTTAGGGGTGGCTACACCTTC
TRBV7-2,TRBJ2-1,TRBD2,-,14,CASYGGGIPNEQFF,TGTGCCAGCTACGGGGGGGGGATACCCAATGAGCAGTTCTTC
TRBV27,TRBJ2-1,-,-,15,CASSWDWRKYNEQFF,TGTGCCAGCAGTTGGGACTGGAGAAAATACAATGAGCAGTTCTTC
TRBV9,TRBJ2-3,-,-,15,CASSVDSGHGGTQYF,TGTGCCAGCAGCGTAGATTCGGGTCACGGGGGTACGCAGTATTTT
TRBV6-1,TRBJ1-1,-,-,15,CASSERGGTNTEAFF,TGTGCCAGCAGTGAACGCGGGGGCACGAACACTGAAGCTTTCTTT
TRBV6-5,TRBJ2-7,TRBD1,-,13,CASRSGQGWVEYF,TGTGCCAGCAGATCGGGACAGGGCTGGGTGGAGTACTTC
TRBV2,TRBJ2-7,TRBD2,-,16,CASSDRPASGNYEQYF,TGTGCCAGCAGCGACCGGCCGGCTAGCGGGAATTACGAGCAGTACTTC
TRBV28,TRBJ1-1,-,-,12,CASSLSGAEAFF,TGTGCCAGCAGTTTATCCGGGGCTGAAGCTTTCTTT
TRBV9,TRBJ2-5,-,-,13,CASSLGTKETQYF,TGTGCCAGCAGCCTCGGGACAAAAGAGACCCAGTACTTC
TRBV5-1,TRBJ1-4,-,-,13,CASSFIGMEKLFF,TGCGCCAGCAGCTTTATCGGGATGGAAAAACTGTTTTTT